The present entry profiles one TCR beta chain with its context. The specificity of this receptor is unknown. No base-level quality is on record; no much larger clone is a single base apart. Per the germline V gene (reference sequence), SEHNR is the CDR1 and FQNEAQ is the CDR2. The CDR3 covers 15 residues, taking in both the cysteine and the phenylalanine. This entry keeps only the CDR3 DNA: 45 bases, framed from base 1. V sheds 0 bases and J sheds 2 bases, leaving 9 bases between their ends. The donors were healthy, HIV-negative adults who had no recently reported acute infections or vaccinations. All donors were Caucasian adults living in Nashville, Tennessee, USA. CD4+ T cells were enriched by magnetic negative selection, after which naive cells were positively selected on CD45RA and the negative fraction was taken as the memory subset. Blood was obtained by leukapheresis, after which PBMCs were separated by Ficoll-Histopaque density gradient centrifugation and cryopreserved in liquid nitrogen vapor phase. Purity and quantity of every magnetically sorted T cell population were checked by analytical flow cytometry. From each sorted fraction, genomic DNA was isolated and quantified by UV absorbance on a Nanodrop 2000c.

Using the deep immunoSEQ assay, multiplex PCR amplified TCR CDR3 regions from genomic DNA. For each cell subset, the extracted genomic DNA was distributed evenly across all wells of several immunoSEQ 96-well plates, and each plate served as one replicate. For sorted subsets, about 0.2 ug genomic DNA, equal to 30,000 to 35,000 T cell genomes, was loaded into each replicate PCR. Purified libraries were quantified with a Qubit 3.0 fluorometer, sized on a Bioanalyzer 2100, and re-quantified with the KAPA Library Quantification kit. Each immunoSEQ 96-well plate was sequenced on its own single-read 150-cycle Illumina NextSeq 550 flow cell. Per the original workflow: Because the immunoSEQ output included only junctional sequences and no quality scores, the filtering could not be the same as the filtering used for full-length reads. To assign V/J genes and CDR3, sequences were annotated using PyIR, a Python wrapper for IgBLAST v1.9, with IMGT germline references. Reads with weak V/J assignments (E-value above 1e-6), missing CDR3, stop codons, out-of-frame junctions, or ambiguous translated residues were removed. V3J clonotypes were defined as sequences sharing the same inferred V gene, J gene, and CDR3 amino acid sequence. To compute the percentage overlap between repertoires, the number of shared unique clonotypes was divided by the size of the smaller repertoire. RTK rarefaction, the Chao1 estimator, and Recon v2.1 estimates of unobserved clonotypes were used to assess repertoire richness. For all TCRbeta clonotypes obtained by the gDNA method from a few donors, generation probabilities were computed with OLGA. TCRdb took over this immuneACCESS table, retaining in-frame rearrangements with V and J assigned. Such tables are incomplete; in checked studies, under half of the missing clones stem from an unresolved V gene, and the remainder is unexplained. V and J calls and clone size are copied from that table; D and trimming were computed from the DNA. The sample records some 1,600,000 clones, 95% to 99% of which are singletons. The ten largest clones capture roughly 0.45% of the sample.

This specimen belongs to a study of shared clonotypes between healthy human individuals (dated by TCRdb to 2018 to 2020). Looking at the study overall: A couple of women and a few men aged 18 to 49 years were included in the cohort. For each donor, three plates each were used for CD4 naive and CD4 memory, two plates were used for CD8 naive, and one plate was used for CD8 memory. Blood TCR repertoires of 5 or 6 healthy adults were deeply sequenced to estimate repertoire size and the extent of clonotype sharing between individuals. Libraries were prepared and TCR repertoires were sequenced by different laboratories using diverse techniques, in order to increase sequencing depth and limit assay-specific biases. Each donor's leukapheresis produced roughly between roughly 0.9 and 8.9 billion PBMCs.

Results and caveats for the whole study, not just this receptor: Higher generation probabilities were observed for clonotypes shared by all four sorted-subset donors than for non-shared clonotypes. The genetic and exposure-history diversity represented was limited by the small number of donors. Approximately 5% of naive CD4, 3.5% of naive CD8, approximately 2.2% of memory CD4, and 0.4% of memory CD8 clonotypes were shared across four donors. Pairwise subsampling led to the expectation that sequencing depth would affect the degree of clonotype sharing among donors. Only blood was sampled, and tissue TCR repertoires likely differ from those in blood. Estimated clonotype richness was generally larger for naive than for memory subsets. Rarefaction of sorted-subset datasets indicated incomplete sequencing despite the large sequencing depth.

Sequencing was performed on naive CD4+ T cells sorted from blood. Read against the paper, the sample's cell subset or site label means: CD45RA+ positively selected. This chain joins TRBV7-9 to TRBJ2-3; the D gene cannot be named for sure. This TCR came from a man younger than 45 in good health. The DNA reads as follows: TGTGCCAGCAGCTTAGCCGTTGGGCTCACAGATACGCAGTATTTT. Its coded protein is CASSLAVGLTDTQYF.